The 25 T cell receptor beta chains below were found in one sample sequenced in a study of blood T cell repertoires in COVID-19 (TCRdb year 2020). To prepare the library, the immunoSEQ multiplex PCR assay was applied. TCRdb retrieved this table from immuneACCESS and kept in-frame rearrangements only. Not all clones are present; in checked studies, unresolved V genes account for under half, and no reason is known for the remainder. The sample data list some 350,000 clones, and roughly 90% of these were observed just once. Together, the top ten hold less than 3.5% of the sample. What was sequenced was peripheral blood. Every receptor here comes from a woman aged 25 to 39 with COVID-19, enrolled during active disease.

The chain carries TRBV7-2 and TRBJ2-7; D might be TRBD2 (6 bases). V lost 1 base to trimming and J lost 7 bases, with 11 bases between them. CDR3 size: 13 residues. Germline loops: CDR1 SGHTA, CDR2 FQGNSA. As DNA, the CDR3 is TGTGCCAGCAGCTTAGACGGTCGGGGGGAGCAGTACTTC. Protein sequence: CASSLDGRGEQYF.

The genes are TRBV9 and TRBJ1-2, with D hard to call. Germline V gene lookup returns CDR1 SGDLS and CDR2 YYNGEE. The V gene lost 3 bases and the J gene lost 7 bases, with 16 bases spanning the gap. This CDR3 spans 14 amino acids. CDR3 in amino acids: CASSGPTRPAGYTF. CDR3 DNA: TGTGCCAGCAGCGGGCCCACGCGGCCGGCTGGCTACACCTTC.

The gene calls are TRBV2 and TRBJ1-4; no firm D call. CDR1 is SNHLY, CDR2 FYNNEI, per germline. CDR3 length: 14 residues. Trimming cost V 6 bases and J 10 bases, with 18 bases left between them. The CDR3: CASRIDTGIGKLFF. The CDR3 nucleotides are TGTGCCAGCAGGATAGACACCGGAATAGGAAAACTGTTTTTT.

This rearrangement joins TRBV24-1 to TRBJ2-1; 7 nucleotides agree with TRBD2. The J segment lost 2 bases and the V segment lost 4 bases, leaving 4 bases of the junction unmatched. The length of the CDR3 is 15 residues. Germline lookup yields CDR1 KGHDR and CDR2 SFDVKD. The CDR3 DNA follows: TGTGCCACCAGTGAGGGGGAGGGCCCCTACAATGAGCAGTTCTTC. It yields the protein CATSEGEGPYNEQFF.

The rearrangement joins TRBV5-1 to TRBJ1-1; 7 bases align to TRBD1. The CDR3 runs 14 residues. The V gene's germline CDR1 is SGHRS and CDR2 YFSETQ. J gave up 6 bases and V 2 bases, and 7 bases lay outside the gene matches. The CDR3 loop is CASSLRQGLSEAFF. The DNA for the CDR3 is TGCGCCAGCAGCTTAAGACAGGGTCTCTCTGAAGCTTTCTTT. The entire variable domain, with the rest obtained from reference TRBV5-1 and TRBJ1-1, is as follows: KAGVTQTPRYLIKTRGQQVTLSCSPISGHRSVSWYQQTPGQGLQFLFEYFSETQRNKGNFPGRFSGRQFSNSRSEMNVSTLELGDSALYLCASSLRQGLSEAFFGQGTRLTVV.

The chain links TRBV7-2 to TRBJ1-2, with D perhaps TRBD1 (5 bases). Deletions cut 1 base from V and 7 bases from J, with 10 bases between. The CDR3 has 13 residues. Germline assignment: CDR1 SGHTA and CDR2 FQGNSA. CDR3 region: CASSLDWGSGYTF. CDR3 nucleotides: TGTGCCAGCAGCTTAGACTGGGGCTCTGGCTACACCTTC. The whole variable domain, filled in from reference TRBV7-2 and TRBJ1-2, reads GAGVSQSPSNKVTEKGKDVELRCDPISGHTALYWYRQSLGQGLEFLIYFQGNSAPDKSGLPSDRFSAERTGGSVSTLTIQRTQQEDSAVYLCASSLDWGSGYTFGSGTRLTVV.

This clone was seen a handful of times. CDR3 residues: CASSLPQGARGYEQYF. The CDR3 bases are TGTGCCAGCAGTTTGCCCCAAGGGGCTCGAGGCTACGAGCAGTACTTC. The chain employs TRBV28 and TRBJ2-7, with a tentative D call TRBD1 (5 bases). Per the germline V gene, CDR1 is MDHEN and CDR2 is SYDVKM. This CDR3 region has 16 residues. V shed 3 bases and J shed 3 bases, with 18 bases lying between them. The full variable domain, rest sourced from reference TRBV28 and TRBJ2-7, is DVKVTQSSRYLVKRTGEKVFLECVQDMDHENMFWYRQDPGLGLRLIYFSYDVKMKEKGDIPEGYSVSREKKERFSLILESASTNQTSMYLCASSLPQGARGYEQYFGPGTRLTVT.

The CDR3 reads CSVGHGREIARNTGELFF. The CDR3, as DNA: TGCAGCGTTGGACACGGGCGGGAAATAGCGAGAAACACCGGGGAGCTGTTTTTT. The V call is TRBV29-1, the J call TRBJ2-2, with D perhaps matching TRBD2 (6 bases). The germline V gene has CDR1 SQVTM and CDR2 ANQGSEA. The CDR3 has 18 residues. Trimming removed 4 bases from V and 2 bases from J, with 23 bases in between.

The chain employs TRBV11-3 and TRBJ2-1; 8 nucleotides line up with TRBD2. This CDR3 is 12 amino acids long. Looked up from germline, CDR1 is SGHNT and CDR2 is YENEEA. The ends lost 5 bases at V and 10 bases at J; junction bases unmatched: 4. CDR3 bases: TGTGCCAGCAGCCCTCGGGGGGGGGAGCAGTTCTTC. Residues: CASSPRGGEQFF.

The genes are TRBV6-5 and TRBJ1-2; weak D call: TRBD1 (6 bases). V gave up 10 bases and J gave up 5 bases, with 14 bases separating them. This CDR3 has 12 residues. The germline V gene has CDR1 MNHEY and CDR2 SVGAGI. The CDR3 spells CATGGASYGYTF. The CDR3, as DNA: TGTGCCACGGGGGGGGCGAGTTATGGCTACACCTTC.

In DNA, the CDR3 is TGCAGTGCTAGGAGCTACGAGCAGTACGTC. The encoded protein is CSARSYEQYV. The gene calls are TRBV20-1 and TRBJ2-7; D remains unclear. CDR1 and CDR2 (germline): DFQATT, SNEGSKA (reference sequence). This CDR3 contains 10 residues. V lost 3 bases and J lost 3, with 3 bases in between.

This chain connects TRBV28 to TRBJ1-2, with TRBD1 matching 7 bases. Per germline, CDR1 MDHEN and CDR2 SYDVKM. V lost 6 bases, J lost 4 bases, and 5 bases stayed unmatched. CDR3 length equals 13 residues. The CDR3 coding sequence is TGTGCCAGCAGCTTACAGGGGAGCTATGGCTACACCTTC. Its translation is CASSLQGSYGYTF.

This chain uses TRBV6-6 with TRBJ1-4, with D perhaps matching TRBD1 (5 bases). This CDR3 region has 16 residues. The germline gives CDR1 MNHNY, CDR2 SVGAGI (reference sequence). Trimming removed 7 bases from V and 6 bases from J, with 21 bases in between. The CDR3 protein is CASIRRRGLRDEKLFF. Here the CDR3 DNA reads TGTGCCAGCATACGCAGGCGGGGGTTGCGCGATGAAAAACTGTTTTTT.

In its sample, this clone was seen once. CDR3 nucleotide sequence: TGTGCCAGCAGCTTCGGGAGGGCAGGATCCTACAATGAGCAGTTCTTC. It codes for CASSFGRAGSYNEQFF. This chain connects TRBV7-6 to TRBJ2-1; 8 bases are a match to TRBD2. The CDR3 spans 16 residues. V was pared by 3 bases and J by 1 base, with 5 bases of the junction left unmatched. CDR1 is SGHVS, CDR2 FNYEAQ, per germline.

This chain's CDR3 is CASSEYFTTGELFF. As DNA, the CDR3 is TGTGCCAGCAGTGAGTACTTTACCACCGGGGAGCTGTTTTTT. The chain employs TRBV2 and TRBJ2-2; D not resolved. This CDR3 comprises 14 residues. The germline V and J ends were trimmed by 3 bases and 4 bases, with 9 bases remaining between them. Germline CDR1 and CDR2: SNHLY and FYNNEI.

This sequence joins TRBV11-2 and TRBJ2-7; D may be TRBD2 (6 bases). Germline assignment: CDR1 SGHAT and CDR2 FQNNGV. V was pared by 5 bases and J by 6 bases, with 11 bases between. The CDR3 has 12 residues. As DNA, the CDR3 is TGTGCCAGCAGCCTGGGACTCTCCGAGCAGTACGTC. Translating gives CASSLGLSEQYV.

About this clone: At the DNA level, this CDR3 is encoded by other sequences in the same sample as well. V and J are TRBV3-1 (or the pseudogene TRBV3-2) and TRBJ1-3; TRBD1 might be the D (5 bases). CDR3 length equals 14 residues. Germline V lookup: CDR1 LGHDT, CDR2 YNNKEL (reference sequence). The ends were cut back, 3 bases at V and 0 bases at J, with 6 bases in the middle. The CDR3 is CASSQGGSGNTIYF. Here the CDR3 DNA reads TGTGCCAGCAGCCAGGGGGGCTCTGGAAACACCATATATTTT.

CDR3: CASSPLRQGVPPGYGYTF. DNA for the CDR3: TGTGCCAGCTCACCCCTGCGACAGGGGGTACCCCCTGGCTATGGCTACACCTTC. The chain joins TRBV18 to TRBJ1-2; TRBD1 matches 9 bases. Germline CDR1 is KGHSH and CDR2 is LQKENI. This CDR3 comprises 18 residues. Trimming cost V 3 bases and J 4 bases; bases outside gene matches: 15. Full variable domain (outside the CDR3, taken from reference TRBV18 and TRBJ1-2): NAGVMQNPRHLVRRRGQEARLRCSPMKGHSHVYWYRQLPEEGLKFMVYLQKENIIDESGMPKERFSAEFPKEGPSILRIQQVVRGDSAAYFCASSPLRQGVPPGYGYTFGSGTRLTVV.

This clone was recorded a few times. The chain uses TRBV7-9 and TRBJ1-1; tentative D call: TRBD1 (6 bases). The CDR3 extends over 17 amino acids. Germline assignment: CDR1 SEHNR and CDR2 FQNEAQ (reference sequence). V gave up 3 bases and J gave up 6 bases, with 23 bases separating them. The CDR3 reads CASSFHLGGGLISEAFF. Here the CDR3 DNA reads TGTGCCAGCAGCTTCCACCTCGGGGGGGGCCTCATCTCTGAAGCTTTCTTT.

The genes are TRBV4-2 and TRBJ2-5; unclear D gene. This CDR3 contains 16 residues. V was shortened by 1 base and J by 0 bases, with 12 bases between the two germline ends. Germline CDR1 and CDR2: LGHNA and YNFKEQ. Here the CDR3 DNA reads TGTGCCAGCAGCCAAGCTCCACAGAGTCACCAAGAGACCCAGTACTTC. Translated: CASSQAPQSHQETQYF.

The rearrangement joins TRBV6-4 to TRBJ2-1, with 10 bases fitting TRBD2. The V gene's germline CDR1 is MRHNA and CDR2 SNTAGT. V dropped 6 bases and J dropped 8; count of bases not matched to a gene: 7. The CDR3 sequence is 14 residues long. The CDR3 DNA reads TGTGCCAGCAGCCCGACTAGCGGGTGGGATGAGCAGTTCTTC. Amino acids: CASSPTSGWDEQFF.

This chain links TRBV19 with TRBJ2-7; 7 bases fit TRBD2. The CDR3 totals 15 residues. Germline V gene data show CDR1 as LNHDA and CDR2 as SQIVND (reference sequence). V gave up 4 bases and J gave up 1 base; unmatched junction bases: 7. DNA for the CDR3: TGTGCCAGTAGTAGAGGGACTACCCCATCCTACGAGCAGTACTTC. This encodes CASSRGTTPSYEQYF.

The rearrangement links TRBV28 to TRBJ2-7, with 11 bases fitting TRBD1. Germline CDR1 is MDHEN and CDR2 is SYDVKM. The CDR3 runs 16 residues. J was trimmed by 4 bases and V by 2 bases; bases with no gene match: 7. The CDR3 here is CASSLMRGQGAYEQYF. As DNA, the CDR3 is TGTGCCAGCAGTTTAATGCGAGGACAGGGGGCTTACGAGCAGTACTTC.

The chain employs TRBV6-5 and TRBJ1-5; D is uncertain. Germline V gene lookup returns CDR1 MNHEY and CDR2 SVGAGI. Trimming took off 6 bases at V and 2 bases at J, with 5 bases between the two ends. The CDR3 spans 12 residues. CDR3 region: CASRRGNQPQHF. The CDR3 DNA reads TGTGCCAGCAGAAGAGGCAATCAGCCCCAGCATTTT.

The CDR3 sequence: CASSARLAGGIYEQYV. The DNA for the CDR3 is TGTGCCAGCAGCGCTCGACTAGCGGGAGGGATTTACGAGCAGTACGTC. This rearrangement joins TRBV21-1 to TRBJ2-7; the table calls TRBD2, which could not be checked here. TRBV21-1 is an annotated pseudogene. CDR3 size: 16 residues.